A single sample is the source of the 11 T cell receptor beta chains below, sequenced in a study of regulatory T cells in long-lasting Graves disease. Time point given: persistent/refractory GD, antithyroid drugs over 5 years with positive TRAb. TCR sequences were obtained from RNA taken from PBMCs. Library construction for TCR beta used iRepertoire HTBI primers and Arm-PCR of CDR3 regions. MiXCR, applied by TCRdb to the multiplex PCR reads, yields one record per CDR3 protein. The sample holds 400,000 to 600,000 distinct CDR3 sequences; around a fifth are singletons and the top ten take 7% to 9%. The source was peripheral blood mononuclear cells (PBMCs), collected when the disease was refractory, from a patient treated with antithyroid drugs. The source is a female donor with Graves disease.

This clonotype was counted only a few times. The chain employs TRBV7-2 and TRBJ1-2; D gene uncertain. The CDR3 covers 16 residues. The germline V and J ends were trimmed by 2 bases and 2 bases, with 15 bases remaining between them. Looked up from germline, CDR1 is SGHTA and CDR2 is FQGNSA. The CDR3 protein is CASSLLSTNFNYGYTF. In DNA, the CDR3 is TGTGCCAGCAGCTTACTTTCGACCAACTTCAACTATGGCTACACCTTC.

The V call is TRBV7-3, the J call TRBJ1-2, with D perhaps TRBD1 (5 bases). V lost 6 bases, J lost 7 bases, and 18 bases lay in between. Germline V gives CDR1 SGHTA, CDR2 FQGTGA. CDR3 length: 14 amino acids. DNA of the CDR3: TGTGCCAGCAGTGACGCACCAGGGATAGGTGGCTACACCTTC. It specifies CASSDAPGIGGYTF.

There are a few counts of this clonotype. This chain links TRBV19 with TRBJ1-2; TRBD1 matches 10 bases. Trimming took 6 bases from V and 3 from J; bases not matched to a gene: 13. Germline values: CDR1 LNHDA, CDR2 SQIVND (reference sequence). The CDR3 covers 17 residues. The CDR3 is CASSSIGDRGSDYGYTF. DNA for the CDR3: TGTGCCAGTAGCAGTATTGGGGACAGGGGTTCGGACTATGGCTACACCTTC.

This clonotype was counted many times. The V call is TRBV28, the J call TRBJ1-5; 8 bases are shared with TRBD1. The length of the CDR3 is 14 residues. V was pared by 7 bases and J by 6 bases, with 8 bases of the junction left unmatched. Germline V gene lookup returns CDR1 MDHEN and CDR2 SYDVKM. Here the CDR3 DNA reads TGTGCCAGCAACCCAGGGGGCGCCGGTCAGCCCCAGCATTTT. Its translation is CASNPGGAGQPQHF. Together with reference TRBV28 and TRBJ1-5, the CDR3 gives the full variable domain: DVKVTQSSRYLVKRTGEKVFLECVQDMDHENMFWYRQDPGLGLRLIYFSYDVKMKEKGDIPEGYSVSREKKERFSLILESASTNQTSMYLCASNPGGAGQPQHFGDGTRLSIL.

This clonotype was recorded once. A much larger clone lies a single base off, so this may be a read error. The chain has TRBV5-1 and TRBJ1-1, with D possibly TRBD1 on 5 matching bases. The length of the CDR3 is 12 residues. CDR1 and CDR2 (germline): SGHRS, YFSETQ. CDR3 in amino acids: CLQGLPRIEAFF. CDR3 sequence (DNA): TGCCTCCAGGGACTACCCCGAATCGAAGCTTTCTTT. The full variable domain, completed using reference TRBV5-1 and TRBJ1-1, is KAGVTQTPRYLIKTRGQQVTLSCSPISGHRSVSWYQQTPGQGLQFLFEYFSETQRNKGNFPGRFSGRQFSNSRSEMNVSTLELGDSALYLCLQGLPRIEAFFGQGTRLTVV.

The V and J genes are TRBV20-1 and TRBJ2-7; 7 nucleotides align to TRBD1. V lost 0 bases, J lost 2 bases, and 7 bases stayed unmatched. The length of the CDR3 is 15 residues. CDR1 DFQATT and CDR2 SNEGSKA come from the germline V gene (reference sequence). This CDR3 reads CSARDERQGPYEQYF. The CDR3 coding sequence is TGCAGTGCTAGAGACGAAAGACAGGGCCCCTACGAGCAGTACTTC.

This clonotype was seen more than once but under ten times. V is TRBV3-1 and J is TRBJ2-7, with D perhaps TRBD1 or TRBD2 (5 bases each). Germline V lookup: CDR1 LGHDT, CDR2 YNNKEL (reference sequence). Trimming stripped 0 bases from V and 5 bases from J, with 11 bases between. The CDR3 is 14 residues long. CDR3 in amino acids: CASSQEIGGNEQYF. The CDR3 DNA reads TGTGCCAGCAGCCAAGAAATTGGGGGAAACGAGCAGTACTTC.

Here the CDR3 DNA reads TGCGCCAGCAGCCAACTCAGCGGGGGGGCCGGGACCCAGTACTTC. It translates to CASSQLSGGAGTQYF. The chain links TRBV4-1 to TRBJ2-5, with TRBD2 matching over 10 bases. CDR1 is MGHRA and CDR2 is YSYEKL in the germline V gene. The CDR3 totals 15 residues. V trimming: 2 bases; J trimming: 7 bases; junction bases outside the gene matches: 7.

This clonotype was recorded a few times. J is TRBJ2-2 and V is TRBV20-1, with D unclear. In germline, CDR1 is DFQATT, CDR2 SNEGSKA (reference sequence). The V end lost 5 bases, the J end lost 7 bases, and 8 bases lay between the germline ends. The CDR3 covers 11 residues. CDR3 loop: CSALLDGELFF. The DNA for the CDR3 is TGCAGTGCTTTGCTGGACGGGGAGCTGTTTTTT.

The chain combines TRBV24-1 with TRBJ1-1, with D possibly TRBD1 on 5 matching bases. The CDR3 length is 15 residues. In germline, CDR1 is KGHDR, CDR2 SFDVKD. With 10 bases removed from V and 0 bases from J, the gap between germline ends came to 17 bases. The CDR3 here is CATASGAPMNTEAFF. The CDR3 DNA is TGTGCCACAGCTTCTGGGGCACCCATGAACACTGAAGCTTTCTTT.

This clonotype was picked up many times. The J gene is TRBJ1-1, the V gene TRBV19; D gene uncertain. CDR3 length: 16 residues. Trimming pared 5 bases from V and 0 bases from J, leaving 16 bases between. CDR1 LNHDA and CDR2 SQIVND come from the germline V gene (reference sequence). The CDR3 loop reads CASSFDGDWMNTEAFF. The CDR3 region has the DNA TGTGCCAGTAGTTTCGACGGAGATTGGATGAACACTGAAGCTTTCTTT.